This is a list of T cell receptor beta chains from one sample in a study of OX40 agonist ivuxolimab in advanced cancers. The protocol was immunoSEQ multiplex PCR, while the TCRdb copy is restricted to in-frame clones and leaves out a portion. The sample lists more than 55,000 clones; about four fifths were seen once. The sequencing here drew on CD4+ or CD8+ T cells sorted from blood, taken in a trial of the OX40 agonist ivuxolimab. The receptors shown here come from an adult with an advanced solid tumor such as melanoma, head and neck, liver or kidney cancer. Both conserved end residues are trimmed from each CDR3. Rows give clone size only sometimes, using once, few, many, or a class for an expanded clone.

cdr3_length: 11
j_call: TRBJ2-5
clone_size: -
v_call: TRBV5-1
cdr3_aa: ASRRGEKETQY

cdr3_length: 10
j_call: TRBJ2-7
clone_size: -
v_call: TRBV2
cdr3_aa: ARQGPTYEQY

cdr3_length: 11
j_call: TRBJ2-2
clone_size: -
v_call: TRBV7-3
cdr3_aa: ASSLRVTGELF

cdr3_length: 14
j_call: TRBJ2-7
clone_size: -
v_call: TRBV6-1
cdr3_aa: ASSEELLAGFYEQY

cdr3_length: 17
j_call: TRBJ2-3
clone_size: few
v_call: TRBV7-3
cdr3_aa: ASSYDSGGLVPSTDTQY

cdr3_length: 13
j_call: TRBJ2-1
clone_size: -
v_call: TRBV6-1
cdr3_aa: ASSEVGGLYNEQF

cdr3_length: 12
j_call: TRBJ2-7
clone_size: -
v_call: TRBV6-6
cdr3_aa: ASSLNGGWDEQY

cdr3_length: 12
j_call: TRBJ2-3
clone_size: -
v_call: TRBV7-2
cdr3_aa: ASNRDTSTDTQY

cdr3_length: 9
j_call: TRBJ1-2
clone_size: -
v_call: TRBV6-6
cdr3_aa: ASRMTYGYT

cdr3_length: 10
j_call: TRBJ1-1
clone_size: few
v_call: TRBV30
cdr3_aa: AWSVIEVEAF

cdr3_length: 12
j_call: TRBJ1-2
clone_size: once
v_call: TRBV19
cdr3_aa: ASSTSSGGAGYT

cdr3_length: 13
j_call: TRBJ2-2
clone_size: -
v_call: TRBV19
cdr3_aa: ASSSFTGGGGELF

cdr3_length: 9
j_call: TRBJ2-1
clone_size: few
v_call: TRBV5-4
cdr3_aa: ASSVDNEQF

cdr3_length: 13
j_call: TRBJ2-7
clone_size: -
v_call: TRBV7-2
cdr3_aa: ASSFSRTGESEQY

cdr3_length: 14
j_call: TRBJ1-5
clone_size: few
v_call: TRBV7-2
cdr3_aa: ASSPSRDVIYRPQH

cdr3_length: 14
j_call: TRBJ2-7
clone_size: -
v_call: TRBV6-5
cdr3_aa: ASSYSSAGGDYEQY

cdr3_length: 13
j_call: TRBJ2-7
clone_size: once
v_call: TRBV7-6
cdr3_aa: ASSPGQANTYEQY

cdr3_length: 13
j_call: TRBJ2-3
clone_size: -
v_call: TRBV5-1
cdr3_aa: ASSFLARSTDTQY

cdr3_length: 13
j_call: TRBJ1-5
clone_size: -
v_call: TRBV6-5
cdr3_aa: ASSPKTGQHQPQH

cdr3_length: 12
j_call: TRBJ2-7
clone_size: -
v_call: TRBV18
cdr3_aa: ASSPGLSTYEQY

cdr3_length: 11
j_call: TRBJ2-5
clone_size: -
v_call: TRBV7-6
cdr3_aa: ASSPGGSETQY

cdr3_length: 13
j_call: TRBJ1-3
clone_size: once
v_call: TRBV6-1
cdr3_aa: ASSAQGVGGNTIY

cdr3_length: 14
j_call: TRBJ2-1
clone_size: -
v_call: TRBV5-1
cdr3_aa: ASSLTSGGVGDEQF

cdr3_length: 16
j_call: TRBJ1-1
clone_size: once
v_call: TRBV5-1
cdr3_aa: ASSLVISQITMNTEAF

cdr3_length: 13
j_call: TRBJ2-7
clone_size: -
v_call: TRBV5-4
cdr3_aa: ASSLVGRASSEQY

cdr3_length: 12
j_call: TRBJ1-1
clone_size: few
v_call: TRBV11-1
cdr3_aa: ASSLVVGGTEAF

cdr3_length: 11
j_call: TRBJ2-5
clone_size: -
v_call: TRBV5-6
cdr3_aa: ASSSTLGETQY

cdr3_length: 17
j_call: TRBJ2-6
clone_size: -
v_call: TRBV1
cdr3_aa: TSSTVGLAGRSGANVLT

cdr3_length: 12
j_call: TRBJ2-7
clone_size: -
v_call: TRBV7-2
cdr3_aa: ASSSGQGSYEQY

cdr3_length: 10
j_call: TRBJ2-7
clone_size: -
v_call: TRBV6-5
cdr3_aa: ASSHPAAEQY

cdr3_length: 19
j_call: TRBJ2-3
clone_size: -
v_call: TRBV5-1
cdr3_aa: ASSSEGLAGTVMEGTDTQY

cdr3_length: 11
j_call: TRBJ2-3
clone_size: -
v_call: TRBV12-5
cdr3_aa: ATASGITDTQY

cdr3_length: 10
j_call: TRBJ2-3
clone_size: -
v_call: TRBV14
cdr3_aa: ASSQPGDTQY

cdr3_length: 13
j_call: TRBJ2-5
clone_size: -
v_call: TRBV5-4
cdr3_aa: ASSSTSGVQETQY

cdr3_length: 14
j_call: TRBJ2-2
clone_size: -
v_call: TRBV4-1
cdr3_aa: ASSQTSGGYTGELF

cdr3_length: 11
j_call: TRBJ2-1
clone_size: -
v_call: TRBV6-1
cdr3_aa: ASSFSPVAEQF

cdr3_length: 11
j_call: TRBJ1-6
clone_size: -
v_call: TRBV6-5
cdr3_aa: ASSWATSRPLH

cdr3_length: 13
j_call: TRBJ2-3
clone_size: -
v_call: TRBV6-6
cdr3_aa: ASSLGPASTDTQY

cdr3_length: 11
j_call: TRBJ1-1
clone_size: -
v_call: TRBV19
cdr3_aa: ASSRDIYTEAF

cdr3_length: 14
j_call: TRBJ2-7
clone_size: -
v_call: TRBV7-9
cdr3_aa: ASSLDPGTSYYEQY

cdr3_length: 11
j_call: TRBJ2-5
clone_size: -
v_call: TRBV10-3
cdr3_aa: AISVNPGETQY

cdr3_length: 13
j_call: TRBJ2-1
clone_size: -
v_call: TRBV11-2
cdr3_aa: ASSLWGQGNNEQF

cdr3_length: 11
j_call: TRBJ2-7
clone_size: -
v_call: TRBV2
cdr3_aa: ATSGQGENEQY

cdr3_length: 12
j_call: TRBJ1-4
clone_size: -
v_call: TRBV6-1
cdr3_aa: ASRRRLPDEKLF

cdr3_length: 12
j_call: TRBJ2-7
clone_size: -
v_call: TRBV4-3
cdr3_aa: ASSMTGSIYEQY

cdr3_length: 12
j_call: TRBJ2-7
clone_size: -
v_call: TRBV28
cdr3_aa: ASSIPFGDYEQC

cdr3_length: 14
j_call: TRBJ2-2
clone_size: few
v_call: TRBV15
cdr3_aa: ATSRDLSGRVGELF

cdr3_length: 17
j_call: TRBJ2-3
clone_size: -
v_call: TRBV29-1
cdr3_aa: SAKPPSGGAPGFTDTQY

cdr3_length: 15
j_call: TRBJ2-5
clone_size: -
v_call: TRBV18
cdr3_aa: ASSPRSSGGKQETQY

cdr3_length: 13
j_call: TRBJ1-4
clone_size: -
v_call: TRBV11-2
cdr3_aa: ASSLVALTNEKLF

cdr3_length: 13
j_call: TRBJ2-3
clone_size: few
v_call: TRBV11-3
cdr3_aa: ASSSGPAGADTQY

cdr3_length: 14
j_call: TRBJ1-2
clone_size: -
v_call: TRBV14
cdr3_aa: ASSPEYRQENYGYT

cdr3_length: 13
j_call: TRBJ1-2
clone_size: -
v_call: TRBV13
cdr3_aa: ASSLGVVKGYGYT

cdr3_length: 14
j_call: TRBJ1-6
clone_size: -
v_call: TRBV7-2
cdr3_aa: ASSLEGGVSDSPLH

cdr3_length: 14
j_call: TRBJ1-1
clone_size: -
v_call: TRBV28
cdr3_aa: ASSSVPSTENTEAF

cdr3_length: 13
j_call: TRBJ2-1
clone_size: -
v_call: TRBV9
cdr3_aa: ASSAYSTGVNEQF

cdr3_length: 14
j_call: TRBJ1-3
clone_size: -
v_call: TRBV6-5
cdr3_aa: ASSFAQGWSGNTIY

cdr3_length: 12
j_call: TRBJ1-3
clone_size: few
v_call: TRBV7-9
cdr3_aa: ASSSTDIGDTIY

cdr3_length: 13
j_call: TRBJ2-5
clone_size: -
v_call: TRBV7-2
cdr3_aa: ASSPRTSQKSTQY

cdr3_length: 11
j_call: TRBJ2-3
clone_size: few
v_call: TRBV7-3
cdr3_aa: ASSSSPSDTQY